The rows below give T cell receptor beta chains drawn from one sample of a study of control samples from healthy donors and cancer patients. Assay used: immunoSEQ multiplex PCR; TCRdb lists only in-frame clones, some missing. Among over 65,000 clones listed, roughly 94% were seen once. Sequencing was carried out using blood. The receptors were sampled from a woman aged 40-49 years in good health. Both conserved end residues are part of each CDR3. The D gene is left open where the match is weak. For some rows the clone size is stated as once, few or many, or as a class when expanded; others skip it.

d_call j_call clone_size v_call cdr3_aa cdr3_nt
NA TRBJ2-7 NA TRBV27 CASSLYTGSYEQYF TGTGCCAGCAGTTTATATACAGGATCCTACGAGCAGTACTTC
TRBD1 TRBJ1-5 NA TRBV6-2/TRBV6-3 CASSYTGGDQPQHF TGTGCCAGCAGTTATACAGGGGGTGATCAGCCCCAGCATTTT
NA TRBJ1-1 NA TRBV11-3 CASSLGVQDTEAFF TGTGCCAGCAGCTTAGGGGTCCAAGACACTGAAGCTTTCTTT
NA TRBJ1-4 NA TRBV11-2 CASSLGLTETNEKLFF TGTGCCAGCAGCTTAGGGCTGACGGAAACTAATGAAAAACTGTTTTTT
NA TRBJ2-1 NA TRBV19 CASQGFYNEQFF TGTGCCAGTCAGGGATTTTACAATGAGCAGTTCTTC
NA TRBJ2-1 NA TRBV27 CASSMSSYNEQFF TGTGCCAGCAGTATGAGCTCCTACAATGAGCAGTTCTTC
NA TRBJ2-3 NA TRBV30 CAWSVKLSGDTQYF TGTGCCTGGAGTGTTAAGCTTTCCGGAGATACGCAGTATTTT
TRBD1 TRBJ2-3 NA TRBV5-4 CASSHGTGRTDTQYF TGTGCCAGCAGCCATGGGACAGGGAGAACAGATACGCAGTATTTT
NA TRBJ1-1 NA TRBV3-1/TRBV3-2 CASTGTSATEAFF TGTGCCAGCACCGGGACGTCGGCCACTGAAGCTTTCTTT
NA TRBJ2-7 NA TRBV6-2/TRBV6-3 CASSYAGLLEQYF TGTGCCAGCAGTTACGCAGGACTGCTGGAGCAGTACTTC
NA TRBJ2-7 NA TRBV27 CASSPVGYEQYF TGTGCCAGCAGTCCCGTGGGCTACGAGCAGTACTTC
NA TRBJ2-2 NA TRBV27 CASSQGGGELFF TGTGCCAGCTCACAGGGCGGCGGGGAGCTGTTTTTT
TRBD1 TRBJ2-1 NA TRBV14 CASSQDRFRQGSTHYNEQFF TGTGCCAGCAGCCAAGATCGGTTCCGACAGGGCTCGACCCATTACAATGAGCAGTTCTTC
NA TRBJ2-1 NA TRBV28 CASSLGVYNEQFF TGTGCCAGCAGTTTAGGAGTTTACAATGAGCAGTTCTTC
TRBD2 TRBJ2-3 NA TRBV7-9 CASSSAGETDTQYF TGTGCCAGCAGCTCGGCGGGGGAGACAGATACGCAGTATTTT
TRBD2 TRBJ2-1 NA TRBV6-5 CASSYSRERGYNEQFF TGTGCCAGCAGTTACTCGCGGGAGCGGGGCTACAATGAGCAGTTCTTC
TRBD1 TRBJ2-3 NA TRBV19 CASSPRTGGAVWVADTQYF TGTGCCAGTAGTCCCAGGACAGGGGGGGCTGTATGGGTGGCAGATACGCAGTATTTT
TRBD2 TRBJ2-3 NA TRBV7-3 CASSYLAGGQDTQYF TGTGCCAGCAGCTATTTAGCGGGGGGGCAAGATACGCAGTATTTT
TRBD1 TRBJ1-1 medium-sized TRBV28 CASSFGTGKMNTEAFF TGTGCCAGCAGTTTTGGGACAGGGAAAATGAACACTGAAGCTTTCTTT
NA TRBJ2-2 NA TRBV4-1 CASSQEASWELFF TGCGCCAGCAGCCAAGAGGCAAGTTGGGAGCTGTTTTTT
TRBD1 TRBJ2-7 NA TRBV29-1 CSVPPDRLDEQYF TGCAGCGTCCCTCCGGACAGGTTGGACGAGCAGTACTTC
NA TRBJ2-2 NA TRBV7-9 CASSLDWDVGELFF TGTGCCAGCAGCTTAGACTGGGATGTCGGGGAGCTGTTTTTT
NA TRBJ1-5 NA TRBV4-3 CASSQGGGGNQPQHF TGCGCCAGCAGCCAAGGGGGTGGGGGAAATCAGCCCCAGCATTTT
NA TRBJ2-7 NA TRBV5-1 CASSYWPSSGTSSEQYF TGCGCCAGCAGTTACTGGCCATCGTCAGGGACTTCCAGCGAGCAGTACTTC